Described below is a single T cell receptor (beta chain) sequence and its context. Profiled with immunoSEQ multiplex PCR; TCRdb holds only in-frame clones, not every one. The sample yields about 580,000 clones, 95% to 98% seen once. This specimen belongs to a study of shared clonotypes between healthy human individuals. Trimming stripped 4 bases from V and 10 bases from J, with 12 bases between. The CDR3 is made up of 12 amino acids. Germline CDR1 and CDR2: SGHNT and YYREEE (reference sequence). Only CD45RO-negative cells positively selected for CCR7 counted as naive CD8 cells, so terminally differentiated effector memory CD45RA+ cells were excluded. Donors comprised healthy HIV-negative adults lacking recent acute infections or vaccinations. Among the donors, all were Caucasian adults who lived in Nashville, Tennessee.

Specimen: naive CD8+ T cells sorted from blood. V and J are TRBV5-4 and TRBJ2-1; D might be TRBD1 (5 bases). The clonotype was recovered from a man aged 25 to 40 in good health. The CDR3 DNA reads TGTGCCAGCAGCCAGGGAAATAACGAGCAGTTCTTC. It translates to CASSQGNNEQFF.